A selection of T cell receptor beta chains follows, all from one sample in a study of T cells expressing NK-cell markers. Following a re-call of the 5' RACE reads, TCRdb has one entry per CDR3 protein and lacks DNA. This table lists approximately 460,000 distinct CDR3 sequences. Specimen: blood T cells: a sorted CD56 or NKG2C T cell subset, CD4+ or CD8+ T cells, or bulk PBMC T cells (not recorded which). Receptors originate from a woman aged 18-70 years in good health. The CDR3 runs from the conserved cysteine through the conserved F or W. The order of the fields is CDR3 protein, J gene, V gene.

CDR3 protein: CASSRDRAKNTEAFF
J gene: TRBJ1-1
V gene: TRBV19

CDR3 protein: CASSHRGETQYF
J gene: TRBJ2-5
V gene: TRBV3-1

CDR3 protein: CASSVASRRQGFGETQYF
J gene: TRBJ2-5
V gene: TRBV9

CDR3 protein: CASSPRGTNSPLHF
J gene: TRBJ1-6
V gene: TRBV9

CDR3 protein: CASSSGTVYNEQFF
J gene: TRBJ2-1
V gene: TRBV28

CDR3 protein: CSARAPNNQPQHF
J gene: TRBJ1-5
V gene: TRBV20-1

CDR3 protein: CSAIGGLAYTDTQYF
J gene: TRBJ2-3
V gene: TRBV20-1

CDR3 protein: CSVGLAGGNEKLFF
J gene: TRBJ1-4
V gene: TRBV29-1

CDR3 protein: CAWSEPKAGANVLTF
J gene: TRBJ2-6
V gene: TRBV30

CDR3 protein: CASSPGTGTGELFF
J gene: TRBJ2-2
V gene: TRBV3-1

CDR3 protein: CSGRQGEKNTEAFF
J gene: TRBJ1-1
V gene: TRBV29-1

CDR3 protein: CASSPAAGGSQETQYF
J gene: TRBJ2-5
V gene: TRBV18

CDR3 protein: CASSGGMWTTDTQYF
J gene: TRBJ2-3
V gene: TRBV5-1

CDR3 protein: CASSVLRWGDEQFF
J gene: TRBJ2-1
V gene: TRBV9

CDR3 protein: CASSIRDGYEQYF
J gene: TRBJ2-7
V gene: TRBV4-3

CDR3 protein: CASSLATGFSNQPQHF
J gene: TRBJ1-5
V gene: TRBV7-2

CDR3 protein: CASSLSEGARKDGYTF
J gene: TRBJ1-2
V gene: TRBV7-9

CDR3 protein: CASSMRDLYNEQFF
J gene: TRBJ2-1
V gene: TRBV5-1

CDR3 protein: CASSLVGSPYGDQPQHF
J gene: TRBJ1-5
V gene: TRBV11-2

CDR3 protein: CASSQVMAGPTHGYTF
J gene: TRBJ1-2
V gene: TRBV4-1

CDR3 protein: CASSPTGGSHQPQHF
J gene: TRBJ1-5
V gene: TRBV7-9

CDR3 protein: CSASMGQGKTGELFF
J gene: TRBJ2-2
V gene: TRBV20-1

CDR3 protein: CASSQVGLAADTQYF
J gene: TRBJ2-3
V gene: TRBV4-2

CDR3 protein: CSARSFQGVGETQYF
J gene: TRBJ2-5
V gene: TRBV20-1

CDR3 protein: CASASGQSSYNEQFF
J gene: TRBJ2-1
V gene: TRBV19

CDR3 protein: CASSFQAPSAEKLFF
J gene: TRBJ1-4
V gene: TRBV7-9

CDR3 protein: CSAPSGLAGGFYNEQFF
J gene: TRBJ2-1
V gene: TRBV20-1

CDR3 protein: CSAWELGTSNTEAFF
J gene: TRBJ1-1
V gene: TRBV20-1

CDR3 protein: CASRKQDYNSPLHF
J gene: TRBJ1-6
V gene: TRBV6-1